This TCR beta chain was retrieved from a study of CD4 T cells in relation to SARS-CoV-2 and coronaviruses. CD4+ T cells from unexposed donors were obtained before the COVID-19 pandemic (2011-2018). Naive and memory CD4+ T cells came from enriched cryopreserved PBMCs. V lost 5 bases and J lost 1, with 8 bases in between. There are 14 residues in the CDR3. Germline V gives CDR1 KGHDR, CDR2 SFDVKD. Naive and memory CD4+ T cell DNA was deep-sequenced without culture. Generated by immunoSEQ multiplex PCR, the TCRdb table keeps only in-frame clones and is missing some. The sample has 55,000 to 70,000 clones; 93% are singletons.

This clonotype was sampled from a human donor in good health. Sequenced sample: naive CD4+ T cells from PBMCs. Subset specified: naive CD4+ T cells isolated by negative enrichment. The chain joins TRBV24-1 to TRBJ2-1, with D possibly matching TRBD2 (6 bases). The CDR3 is CATSVAVSYNEQFF. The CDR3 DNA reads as TGTGCCACCAGTGTAGCGGTATCCTACAATGAGCAGTTCTTC.